This T cell receptor beta chain was observed in a study of blood T cell repertoires in COVID-19. There are 13 residues in the CDR3. Trimming took 4 bases from V and 8 from J; bases not matched to a gene: 1. Germline CDR1 is SNHLY and CDR2 is FYNNEI. Here immunoSEQ multiplex PCR was the method, and the copy in TCRdb shows in-frame clones only, minus some. The table lists roughly 200,000 clones, approximately 83% of them singletons. The sequencing input was peripheral blood. V is TRBV2 and J is TRBJ2-1; 11 nucleotides line up with TRBD2. The origin of this receptor is a man in his sixties with acute or convalescent COVID-19. The CDR3 nucleotides read TGTGCCAGCAGTGCTAGCGGGAGGTATGAGCAGTTCTTC. It codes for CASSASGRYEQFF.